These 13 T cell receptor beta chains were all obtained from the same sample, sequenced in a study of T cell clonality in common variable immunodeficiency (dated by TCRdb to the mid-2010s). Preparation of the library involved the immunoSEQ multiplex PCR assay. TCRdb's version of the immuneACCESS table is confined to in-frame rearrangements and falls short of the full clone set. An unresolved V gene accounts for under half of the shortfall where checked; the remainder is of unknown origin. For this sample the table reports tens of thousands of clones, with no clone seen just once. The ten largest clones take up approximately 3% of the sample. Their antigens are not known. Overall study results and their limits: CVID TCRbeta sequences reportedly showed fewer deletions and N-nucleotide insertions and lacked highly modified clones with 13 or more V deletions.

Specimen: peripheral blood mononuclear cells. The receptors were gathered from a human donor with common variable immunodeficiency.

In this sample, this clone turned up a few times. Coverage ceases 3 residues before the CDR3 finishes, and the germline J gene fills in the end. The V and J genes are TRBV13 and TRBJ2-7; D may be TRBD2 (6 bases). Trimming cost V 5 bases and J 0 bases, with 11 bases left between them. This CDR3 is built from 14 residues. CDR1 is PRHDT and CDR2 is FYEKMQ in the germline V gene (reference sequence). The CDR3 is CASSGDWSSYEQYF. The sequenced CDR3 bases are TGTGCCAGCAGCGGGGACTGGAGCTCCTACGAG.

This clone was recorded many times. From the germline J gene comes the end of the CDR3, since the read stops 3 residues before it. The chain carries TRBV7-8 and TRBJ2-1, with 10 nucleotides matching TRBD2. The V gene's germline CDR1 is SGHVS and CDR2 FQNEAQ. The V segment lost 10 bases and the J segment 8 bases; nucleotides outside the gene matches: 14. The CDR3 length is 15 residues. The DNA read from the CDR3 is TGTGCCACCGGGACTAGCGTTGGGGGGTTGGATGAG. This sequence encodes CATGTSVGGLDE. The whole CDR3 is CATGTSVGGLDEQFF.

In its sample, this clone was seen many times. The read falls 3 residues short of the CDR3 end, and the missing part is taken from the germline J gene. This chain links TRBV29-1 with TRBJ2-1; possible D gene TRBD1, 5 bases. Germline V gives CDR1 SQVTM, CDR2 ANQGSEA. This CDR3 contains 12 residues. Trimming shortened V by 7 bases and J by 3 bases, and 10 bases separated the two germline ends. CDR3 region: CSEEDSYNEQFF. The DNA read from the CDR3 is TGCAGCGAGGAAGACAGCTACAATGAG.

Ten or more counts support this clone. The sequence runs out 3 residues before the end of the CDR3; the remainder is reconstructed from the germline J gene. J is TRBJ1-5 and V is TRBV5-1, with TRBD1 as a possible D gene (5 bases). The CDR3 covers 15 residues. Germline V gene lookup returns CDR1 SGHRS and CDR2 YFSETQ. V lost 1 base and J 0 bases, leaving 8 bases between the germline ends. The sequenced part of the CDR3 DNA is TGCGCCAGCAGCTTGACAGGTGATAGCAATCAGCCC. Residues: CASSLTGDSNQP. The entire CDR3 protein is CASSLTGDSNQPQHF.

In the case of this clone: The missing CDR3 end, 3 residues past where the read stops, is filled in from the germline J gene. This chain uses TRBV7-9 with TRBJ1-4, with TRBD1 identical over 8 bases. The CDR3 covers 15 residues. V was clipped by 5 bases and J by 5 bases; unmatched bases: 7. In germline, CDR1 is SEHNR, CDR2 FQNEAQ (reference sequence). Partial CDR3 DNA: TGTGCCAGCAGCCACTCGGACAGGGAGAATGAAAAA. Translated: CASSHSDRENEK. The full CDR3 reads CASSHSDRENEKLFF.

This clone has a handful of counts. The read comes to an end 3 residues before the CDR3 does, leaving the germline J gene to fill in the end. The V and J genes are TRBV20-1 and TRBJ2-3, with TRBD2 matching 7 bases. Losses at the gene ends were 3 bases for V and 1 base for J; bases not matched to a gene: 4. The germline V gene has CDR1 DFQATT and CDR2 SNEGSKA (reference sequence). This CDR3 has 14 residues. CDR3 DNA, as far as it was read: TGCAGTGCTAGTGGCGGGAGCGGCACAGATACG. Protein product: CSASGGSGTDT. The full CDR3 is CSASGGSGTDTQYF.

Ten or more counts support this clone. The missing CDR3 end, 3 residues past where the read stops, is filled in from the germline J gene. The chain has TRBV20-1 and TRBJ2-1, with TRBD2 matching 14 bases. Looked up from germline, CDR1 is DFQATT and CDR2 is SNEGSKA (reference sequence). The CDR3 consists of 19 residues. J was trimmed by 3 bases and V by 0 bases; bases with no gene match: 10. CDR3 DNA, as far as it was read: TGCAGTGCTAGAGATAAAGGACTAGCGGGAGGACGGTTCTACAATGAG. It encodes CSARDKGLAGGRFYNE. The entire CDR3 is CSARDKGLAGGRFYNEQFF.

This clone was counted many times. From the germline J gene comes the end of the CDR3, since the read stops 3 residues before it. The chain couples TRBV20-1 to TRBJ1-5, with a possible D match to TRBD1 (5 bases). V was clipped by 4 bases and J by 1 base, with 14 bases between them. This CDR3 is 15 amino acids long. Per germline, CDR1 DFQATT and CDR2 SNEGSKA (reference sequence). The CDR3 protein is CSAIGGLRSNQPQHF. The sequenced part of the CDR3 DNA is TGCAGTGCTATCGGGGGGTTGCGGAGCAATCAGCCC.

This clone was seen more than once but under ten times. The read is 3 residues too short to cover the CDR3 end, so that end is filled in from the germline J gene. The genes are TRBV5-4 and TRBJ2-7; TRBD2 matches 13 bases. This CDR3 has 16 residues. CDR1 is SGHNT, CDR2 YYREEE, per germline (reference sequence). Trimming at V came to 0 bases and at J to 3 bases, leaving 3 bases not matched to a gene. CDR3 DNA, as far as it was read: TGTGCCAGCAGCTTGGGTCGGACTAGCGGGAGCTACGAG. Its protein is CASSLGRTSGSYE. The whole CDR3 reads CASSLGRTSGSYEQYF.

This clone occurred many times. The read terminates 3 residues before the CDR3 end, so the remaining end is supplied by the germline J gene. The V gene is TRBV5-1, the J gene TRBJ2-3; weak D call: TRBD2 (6 bases). Germline V gene lookup returns CDR1 SGHRS and CDR2 YFSETQ. The CDR3 is 15 residues long. V lost 1 base to trimming and J lost 4 bases, with 13 bases between them. The CDR3 spells CASSLLGGGADTQYF. The CDR3 bases that were read are TGCGCCAGCAGCTTGTTAGGTGGAGGGGCAGATACG.

This clone occurred many times. The read gets to within 3 residues of the CDR3 end, and the germline J gene fills in the rest. V is TRBV5-1 and J is TRBJ2-3, with 8 nucleotides matching TRBD1. The germline V gene encodes CDR1 SGHRS and CDR2 YFSETQ. The CDR3 contains 15 residues. Trimming took 2 bases from V and 1 from J; bases not matched to a gene: 3. The CDR3 spells CASSLPGQGTDTQYF. The sequenced CDR3 bases are TGCGCCAGCAGCTTACCGGGACAGGGCACAGATACG.

This clone was counted many times. The read comes to an end 3 residues before the CDR3 does, leaving the germline J gene to fill in the end. The chain is built from TRBV10-3 and TRBJ2-3; 10 bases agree with TRBD2. Germline lookup yields CDR1 ENHRY and CDR2 SYGVKD. The CDR3 consists of 16 residues. V was clipped by 1 base and J by 6 bases; unmatched bases: 7. CDR3 sequence: CAISELLAGMGDTQYF. The DNA read from the CDR3 is TGTGCCATCAGTGAGTTACTAGCGGGAATGGGCGATACG.

In this sample, this clone turned up a few times. The CDR3 end is not reached by the read, which stops 3 residues before it; the germline J gene fills it in. This sequence joins TRBV20-1 and TRBJ1-5; 10 bases match TRBD1. Germline assignment: CDR1 DFQATT and CDR2 SNEGSKA (reference sequence). The CDR3 runs to 14 residues. V lost 6 bases, J lost 2 bases, and 4 bases stayed unmatched. Incomplete CDR3 DNA: TGCAGTGCCAAGACAGGGGGCGGCAATCAGCCC. Translation: CSAKTGGGNQP. The whole CDR3 reads CSAKTGGGNQPQHF.